Listed here are 6 T cell receptor beta chains from one sample, sequenced in a study of OX40 agonist ivuxolimab in advanced cancers. Sequenced by immunoSEQ multiplex PCR; TCRdb stores in-frame clones only, minus some. The table includes roughly 71,000 clones, roughly 81% detected once. The sequenced sample was CD4+ or CD8+ T cells sorted from blood, obtained in a trial of the OX40 agonist ivuxolimab. These receptors came from an adult with an advanced solid tumor such as melanoma, head and neck, liver or kidney cancer.

This clone was picked up a small number of times. The chain combines TRBV9 with TRBJ1-6; 7 positions agree with TRBD1. With V trimmed by 0 bases and J by 14 bases, 8 bases remained unmatched. The CDR3 has 14 residues. CDR1 SGDLS and CDR2 YYNGEE come from the germline V gene. Here the CDR3 reads CASSVGSGGATLHF. The CDR3 nucleotides are TGTGCCAGCAGCGTAGGGTCAGGGGGTGCAACCCTCCACTTT.

This chain connects TRBV9 to TRBJ2-2, with 12 bases lining up with TRBD1. Unmatched junction bases numbered 18, after V lost 0 bases and J lost 0 bases. The CDR3 is 23 residues long. CDR1 SGDLS and CDR2 YYNGEE come from the germline V gene. The CDR3 bases are TGTGCCAGCAGCGTAGCTCTGGGACAGGGGGCCATGTGGACTTCCGCGAACACCGGGGAGCTGTTTTTT. Protein sequence: CASSVALGQGAMWTSANTGELFF. Filled out from reference TRBV9 and TRBJ2-2, the complete variable domain reads DSGVTQTPKHLITATGQRVTLRCSPRSGDLSVYWYQQSLDQGLQFLIQYYNGEERAKGNILERFSAQQFPDLHSELNLSSLELGDSALYFCASSVALGQGAMWTSANTGELFFGEGSRLTVL.

J is TRBJ1-2 and V is TRBV7-6, with D unresolved. This CDR3 region has 14 residues. V gave up 1 base and J gave up 5 bases, with 11 bases separating them. The germline V gene encodes CDR1 SGHVS and CDR2 FNYEAQ. In DNA, the CDR3 is TGTGCCAGCAGCTTAGGCTCTCCTCTTTATGGCTACACCTTC. Translating gives CASSLGSPLYGYTF.

The rearrangement joins TRBV7-2 to TRBJ2-5, with D perhaps TRBD2 (5 bases). V lost 5 bases and J lost 4, with 17 bases in between. The CDR3 extends over 15 amino acids. CDR1 SGHTA and CDR2 FQGNSA come from the germline V gene. CDR3 sequence: CASSKRTLAGETQYF. For the CDR3, the DNA is TGTGCCAGCAGCAAAAGGACCCTAGCAGGAGAGACCCAGTACTTC.

This chain joins TRBV5-1 and TRBJ2-1, with D perhaps TRBD1 (6 bases). Trimming took off 0 bases at V and 9 bases at J, with 10 bases between the two ends. CDR1 is SGHRS, CDR2 YFSETQ, per germline. The CDR3 length is 13 residues. As DNA, the CDR3 is TGCGCCAGCAGCTTGGGACAGGTATCTGAGCAGTTCTTC. Its protein product is CASSLGQVSEQFF.

This chain links TRBV11-2 with TRBJ2-3; TRBD1 is a possible D gene (6 bases). The CDR3 sequence is 15 residues long. Germline-derived CDR1 and CDR2 are SGHAT and FQNNGV. Trimming removed 5 bases at V and 0 bases at J, with 12 bases between. CDR3 bases: TGTGCCAGCAGCAAAGACAGGTTTAGCACAGATACGCAGTATTTT. Encoded protein: CASSKDRFSTDTQYF. The full variable domain, rest sourced from reference TRBV11-2 and TRBJ2-3, is EAGVAQSPRYKIIEKRQSVAFWCNPISGHATLYWYQQILGQGPKLLIQFQNNGVVDDSQLPKDRFSAERLKGVDSTLKIQPAKLEDSAVYLCASSKDRFSTDTQYFGPGTRLTVL.